Below, 4 T cell receptor beta chains from the same sample are listed, as sequenced in a study of response to subunit inactivated influenza vaccine. TCRdb passed the RT-PCR reads through MiXCR, listing each CDR3 protein once. The repertoire consists of about 780,000 distinct CDR3 sequences, with roughly 18% occurring once and the leading ten covering roughly a tenth. The sequences come from PBMCs from blood, collected roughly 5 days after vaccination. These receptor sequences come from a man aged 50-60 years who received an inactivated influenza vaccine.

The V and J genes are TRBV4-2 and TRBJ1-1; 7 nucleotides agree with TRBD1. CDR1 LGHNA and CDR2 YNFKEQ come from the germline V gene. Trimming cost V 4 bases and J 2 bases; bases outside gene matches: 7. This CDR3 comprises 15 residues. In nucleotides, the CDR3 is TGTGCCAGCAGCCCAGGGGGACTCCGTAACACTGAAGCTTTCTTT. It yields the protein CASSPGGLRNTEAFF.

The chain employs TRBV28 and TRBJ2-1; D remains ambiguous. Germline V lookup: CDR1 MDHEN, CDR2 SYDVKM. Trimming cost V 2 bases and J 0 bases, with 5 bases left between them. The CDR3 extends over 14 amino acids. The CDR3 spells CASSLPTSYNEQFF. The CDR3 region has the DNA TGTGCCAGCAGTTTACCGACCTCCTACAATGAGCAGTTCTTC.

This clonotype was detected many times. The CDR3 protein is CAISGSRGSGSSYEQYF. The CDR3 coding sequence is TGTGCCATCAGTGGATCCCGTGGTAGCGGATCCTCCTACGAGCAGTACTTC. V and J are TRBV10-3 and TRBJ2-7; D perhaps matches TRBD2 (6 bases). Per germline, CDR1 ENHRY and CDR2 SYGVKD. The CDR3 sequence is 17 residues long. V shed 4 bases and J shed 0 bases, with 19 bases lying between them.

This clonotype has a count of ten or more. The chain is built from TRBV6-5 and TRBJ2-7; D gene uncertain. Germline V CDR1 and CDR2: MNHEY, SVGAGI. This CDR3 comprises 13 residues. V lost 0 bases and J 4 bases, leaving 7 bases between the germline ends. CDR3 in amino acids: CASSYSMGYEQYF. The DNA of the CDR3 is TGTGCCAGCAGTTACTCGATGGGATACGAGCAGTACTTC.